The clone carrying this T cell receptor beta chain was counted ten times or more. As yet, its antigen is unknown. The sample belongs to a study of T cells in Graves' hyperthyroidism and ophthalmopathy. The germline V gene has CDR1 KGHDR and CDR2 SFDVKD. The CDR3 spans 15 residues. Trimming left V 10 bases short and J 3 bases short, with 21 bases between. Whole-study findings and limits: Blood also held most thyroid clonotypes expanded beyond 0.001.

Diagnoses rested on clinical symptoms, serum thyroxine and TRAb, thyroid ultrasound and orbital computed tomography. Authors of the study amplified TCR beta CDR3 regions from RNA transcripts. The primer set for the first-round RT-PCR of the TCR CDR3 was HTBI. TCRdb re-called the multiplex PCR reads with MiXCR, one entry per CDR3 protein. The repertoire includes around 600,000 distinct CDR3 sequences, 13% to 15% of them detected once, and more than 6% sits in the top ten. The rearrangement joins TRBV24-1 to TRBJ2-7; possibly TRBD1 or TRBD2 for D (5 bases each). This clonotype was obtained from a young woman with Graves' ophthalmopathy. Sequencing input: blood. This CDR3 is CATGTQGGPYYEQYF. The CDR3 DNA follows: TGTGCCACTGGGACGCAGGGCGGCCCCTACTACGAGCAGTACTTC.